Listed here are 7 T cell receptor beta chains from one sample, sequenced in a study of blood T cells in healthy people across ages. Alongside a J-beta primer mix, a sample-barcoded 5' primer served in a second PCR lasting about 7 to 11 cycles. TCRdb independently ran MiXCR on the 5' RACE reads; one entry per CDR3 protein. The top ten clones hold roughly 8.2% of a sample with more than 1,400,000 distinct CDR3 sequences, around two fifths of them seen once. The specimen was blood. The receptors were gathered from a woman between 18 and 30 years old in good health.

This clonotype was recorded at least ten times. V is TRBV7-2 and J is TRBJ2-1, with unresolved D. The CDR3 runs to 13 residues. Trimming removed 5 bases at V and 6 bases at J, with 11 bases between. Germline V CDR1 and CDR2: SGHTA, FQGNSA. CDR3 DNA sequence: TGTGCCAGCAGCCTACTCTTGTTCAATGAGCAGTTCTTC. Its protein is CASSLLLFNEQFF.

CDR3 sequence (DNA): TGCAGTGCTACTCTCCTTGCGGGAGGTGGCGAGCAGTACTTC. Protein product: CSATLLAGGGEQYF. The J gene is TRBJ2-7, the V gene TRBV20-1; 8 bases are shared with TRBD2. Looked up from germline, CDR1 is DFQATT and CDR2 is SNEGSKA (reference sequence). The V and J ends lost 4 bases and 6 bases, in that order; junction bases with no gene match: 11. The CDR3 contains 14 residues.

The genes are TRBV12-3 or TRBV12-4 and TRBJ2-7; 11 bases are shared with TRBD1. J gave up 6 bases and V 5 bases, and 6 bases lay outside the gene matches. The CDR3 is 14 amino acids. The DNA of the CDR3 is TGTGCCAGCAGTCTGGACAGGGGGCCTGGCGAGCAGTACTTC. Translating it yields CASSLDRGPGEQYF.

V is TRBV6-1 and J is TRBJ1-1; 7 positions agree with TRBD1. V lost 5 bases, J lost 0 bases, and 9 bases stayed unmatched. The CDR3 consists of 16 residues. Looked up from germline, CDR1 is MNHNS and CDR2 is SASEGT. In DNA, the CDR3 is TGTGCCAGCAGTACGGAGGGGGCTTTAATGAACACTGAAGCTTTCTTT. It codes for CASSTEGALMNTEAFF.

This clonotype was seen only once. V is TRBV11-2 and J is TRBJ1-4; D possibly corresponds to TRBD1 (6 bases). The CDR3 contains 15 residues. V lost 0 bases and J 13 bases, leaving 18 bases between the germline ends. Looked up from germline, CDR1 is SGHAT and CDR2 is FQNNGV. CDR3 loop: CASSLDRTAVVGLFF. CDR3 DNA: TGTGCCAGCAGCTTAGATAGGACAGCGGTCGTCGGACTGTTTTTT.

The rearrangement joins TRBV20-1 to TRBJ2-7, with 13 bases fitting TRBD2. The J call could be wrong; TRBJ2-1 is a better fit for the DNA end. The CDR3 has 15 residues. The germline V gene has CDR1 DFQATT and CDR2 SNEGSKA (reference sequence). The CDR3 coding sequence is TGCAGTGCTAAAAAGGGACTAGCGGGGACCTACGAGCAGTTCTTC. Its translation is CSAKKGLAGTYEQFF.

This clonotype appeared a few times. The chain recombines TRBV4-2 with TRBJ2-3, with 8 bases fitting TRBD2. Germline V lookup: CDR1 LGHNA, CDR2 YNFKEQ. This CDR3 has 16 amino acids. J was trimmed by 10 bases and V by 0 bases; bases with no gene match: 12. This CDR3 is CASSQEWREVASAQYF. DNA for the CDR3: TGTGCCAGCAGCCAAGAATGGCGGGAGGTCGCTAGTGCGCAGTATTTT.